A selection of T cell receptor beta chains follows, all from one sample in a study of blood T cell repertoires in COVID-19. Produced via immunoSEQ multiplex PCR; TCRdb's table is partial and in-frame only. The profile shows fewer than 200,000 clones, under 85% of them singletons. The sequencing input was peripheral blood. These receptors all stem from a woman aged 80 or over with acute or convalescent COVID-19. Both conserved end residues are part of each CDR3. Fields, in order: J gene, D gene, V gene, clone size, CDR3 DNA, CDR3 protein. A D gene is named only where the DNA matches it firmly. Where a row states a size, it is once, few, many or the class of an expanded clone; other rows omit it.

>TRBJ1-2|-|TRBV11-2|-
TGTGCCAGCAGCCCCGGTAACTATGGCTACACCTTC
CASSPGNYGYTF
>TRBJ1-1|-|TRBV10-3|-
TGTGCCATCAGTGGCGGTCCCCCGGGGACTGAAGCTTTCTTT
CAISGGPPGTEAFF
>TRBJ2-7|TRBD1|TRBV18|few
TGTGCCAGCTCCCAGGGACAGAATTACGAGCAGTACTTC
CASSQGQNYEQYF
>TRBJ1-2|-|TRBV3-1/TRBV3-2|-
TGTGCCAGCTATAACTATGGCTACACCTTC
CASYNYGYTF
>TRBJ1-2|TRBD1|TRBV18|-
TGTGCCAGCTCACCCAACAGGGGGATCGGCTACACCTTC
CASSPNRGIGYTF
>TRBJ2-7|-|TRBV6-5|-
TGTGCCAGCAAGCAGGAATTCGCCTACGAGCAGTACTTC
CASKQEFAYEQYF
>TRBJ1-1|-|TRBV29-1|once
TGCAGCGTTATCATTGAGCAGGGGCTCCGAACTGAAGCTTTCTTT
CSVIIEQGLRTEAFF
>TRBJ2-1|-|TRBV5-1|-
TGCGCCAGCAGCCTTCAGGGGGCTAGCGGTTTCTCTTCATCCCAGTTCTTC
CASSLQGASGFSSSQFF
>TRBJ1-4|TRBD1|TRBV7-2|many
TGTGCCAGCACCTTGGACAGGGGGCGGGAAAAACTGTTTTTT
CASTLDRGREKLFF
>TRBJ2-7|-|TRBV3-1/TRBV3-2|once
TGTGCCAGCAGCCCAGCGATACGGACTGGGGAGCAGTACTTC
CASSPAIRTGEQYF
>TRBJ2-1|-|TRBV4-3|-
TGCGCCAGCAGCCGAGACCTTCCAGCGTTCCCCTACAATGAGCAGTTCTTC
CASSRDLPAFPYNEQFF
>TRBJ2-5|TRBD2|TRBV18|-
TGTGCCAGCTCAAGTACTAGCGGTCAAGAGACCCAGTACTTC
CASSSTSGQETQYF
>TRBJ2-7|TRBD1|TRBV14|-
TGTGCCAGCAGCCAACTGGACAGGGTCCACGAGCAGTACTTC
CASSQLDRVHEQYF
>TRBJ1-2|-|TRBV14|-
TGTGCCAGCAGCCCCCGGGACACAAGAAACTATGGCTACACCTTC
CASSPRDTRNYGYTF
>TRBJ1-2|-|TRBV5-6|-
TGTGCCAGCAGCCTAAGGGGTTTAGGGTATGGCTACACCTTC
CASSLRGLGYGYTF
>TRBJ2-1|-|TRBV4-1|-
TGCGCCAGCAGCCAAGTAGGGGTAGGGAACAATGAGCAGTTCTTC
CASSQVGVGNNEQFF
>TRBJ1-2|-|TRBV24-1|-
TGTGCCACCAGTGAGACCGACAGGGGCTACACCTTC
CATSETDRGYTF
>TRBJ2-4|TRBD1|TRBV6-7|-
TGTGCCAGCAGTTACTCAGAGGACCCGGACAGGCTAACCAAAAACATTCAGTACTTC
CASSYSEDPDRLTKNIQYF
>TRBJ2-2|-|TRBV7-9|-
TGTGCCAGCAGCCCTCGGACCGGGGAGCTGTTTTTT
CASSPRTGELFF
>TRBJ1-2|-|TRBV7-9|-
TGTGCCAGCAGCCCGTTCCGGGGGGATGGCTACACCTTC
CASSPFRGDGYTF
>TRBJ1-4|-|TRBV9|-
TGTGCCAGCAGCGAGGGGCCGGGGGGCGATTTTGGTGAAAAACTGTTTTTT
CASSEGPGGDFGEKLFF
>TRBJ2-4|TRBD2|TRBV6-4|-
TGTGCCAGCAGTGGAGGCGGGAGAGCCAAAAACATTCAGTACTTC
CASSGGGRAKNIQYF
>TRBJ1-1|TRBD1|TRBV4-3|-
TGCGCCAGCAGCCAAGGGGACAGGGGGAGAAACACTGAAGCTTTCTTT
CASSQGDRGRNTEAFF
>TRBJ1-4|-|TRBV7-8|-
TGTGCCAGCAGCTTAGAAACCAGGGCAACTAATGAAAAACTGTTTTTT
CASSLETRATNEKLFF
>TRBJ2-2|TRBD1|TRBV10-3|once
TGTGCCATCAGCCAACAGGGGGCTGGCGCCGGGGAGCTGTTTTTT
CAISQQGAGAGELFF
>TRBJ1-1|-|TRBV3-1/TRBV3-2|-
TGTGCCAGCAGCCAATTAGGACTTCCTTGGAACACTGAAGCTTTCTTT
CASSQLGLPWNTEAFF
>TRBJ2-4|TRBD2|TRBV7-8|-
TGTGCCAGTGGGCGGTTGGTAGCGGGAGGACCAAACATTCAGTACTTC
CASGRLVAGGPNIQYF
>TRBJ1-4|TRBD1|TRBV24-1|-
TGTGCCACCAGTGACCGACAGGGGGGGGATGAAAAACTGTTTTTT
CATSDRQGGDEKLFF